This T cell receptor (beta chain) comes out of a study of T cell responses to AZD1222 COVID-19 vaccine. Study outcomes and limitations: Nearly half of unique spike-specific TCRs reportedly avoided B.1.351 and B.1.1.7 mutated regions. Mapped onto spike, vaccine-associated CD4 TCRs spanned it and were dominant at 160-218 and 743-854.

V lost 3 bases to trimming and J lost 5 bases; unmatched junction nucleotides: 9. The CDR3 contains 14 residues. Germline V gives CDR1 GTSNPN, CDR2 SVGIG (reference sequence). TCRdb's copy holds only in-frame clones and misses some; the assay was immunoSEQ multiplex PCR. The data hold around 140,000 clones, with approximately 89% observed a single time. This clone was observed a single time. Its antigen is unidentified. The V gene is TRBV30, the J gene TRBJ1-1; 7 bases align to TRBD1. Sequenced here: peripheral blood, sampled 28 days after the second AZD1222 dose. The receptor's source is an adult who received the AZD1222 COVID-19 vaccine. The CDR3 sequence is CAWRVAGGRTEAFF. Here the CDR3 DNA reads TGTGCCTGGAGGGTAGCAGGGGGACGGACTGAAGCTTTCTTT.